A single sample is the source of the 25 T cell receptor beta chains below, sequenced in a study of OX40 agonist ivuxolimab in advanced cancers. Profiling relied on immunoSEQ multiplex PCR, and the TCRdb table lists in-frame clones only, not all of them. The sample holds tens of thousands of clones; roughly 89% are singletons and the top ten take roughly 0.79%. The source material was CD4+ or CD8+ T cells sorted from blood, sampled in a trial of the OX40 agonist ivuxolimab. The source of these receptors is an adult with an advanced solid tumor such as melanoma, head and neck, liver or kidney cancer.

The chain is built from TRBV30 and TRBJ1-3; D not certain. The V end was cut by 4 bases, the J end by 0 bases, with 10 bases between. The germline CDR1 and CDR2 sequences are GTSNPN and SVGIG (reference sequence). This CDR3 has 14 amino acids. Here the CDR3 DNA reads TGTGCCTGGACGAGGGCCGGCTCTGGAAACACCATATATTTT. The encoded protein is CAWTRAGSGNTIYF. Based on the CDR3 plus reference TRBV30 and TRBJ1-3, the full variable domain is SQTIHQWPATLVQPVGSPLSLECTVEGTSNPNLYWYRQAAGRGLQLLFYSVGIGQISSEVPQNLSASRPQDRQFILSSKKLLLSDSGFYLCAWTRAGSGNTIYFGEGSWLTVV.

This clone was detected once. The V and J genes are TRBV4-3 and TRBJ2-3; maybe TRBD1 (6 bases). Per germline, CDR1 LGHNA and CDR2 YSLEER. The CDR3 sequence is 15 residues long. With 2 bases removed from V and 4 bases from J, the gap between germline ends came to 13 bases. CDR3 amino acids: CASSQRSTGPDTQYF. Here the CDR3 DNA reads TGCGCCAGCAGCCAAAGATCCACAGGGCCAGATACGCAGTATTTT.

This clone was detected only once. The V gene is TRBV2, the J gene TRBJ1-4, with D unresolved. Trimming took 6 bases from V and 5 from J, leaving 16 bases between them. Germline CDR1 is SNHLY and CDR2 is FYNNEI. The CDR3 is made up of 15 amino acids. CDR3 sequence reads: CASRAPRTINEKLFF. DNA of the CDR3: TGTGCCAGCAGAGCCCCGCGGACCATAAATGAAAAACTGTTTTTT.

This rearrangement joins TRBV19 to TRBJ1-2; TRBD1 matches at 7 bases. Losses at the gene ends were 5 bases for V and 0 bases for J; bases not matched to a gene: 9. The CDR3 is made up of 16 amino acids. Germline loops: CDR1 LNHDA, CDR2 SQIVND (reference sequence). The CDR3 bases are TGTGCCAGTAGTGTAGGGGACAGAACTTCTAACTATGGCTACACCTTC. It is translated as CASSVGDRTSNYGYTF.

This clone is a singleton in its sample. This chain links TRBV11-2 with TRBJ2-3; D is tentatively TRBD1 or TRBD2 (5 bases each). V lost 5 bases, J lost 4 bases, and 16 bases lay in between. The CDR3 length is 15 residues. The V gene's germline CDR1 is SGHAT and CDR2 FQNNGV. CDR3: CASSGGRVVADTQYF. CDR3 coding DNA: TGTGCCAGCAGCGGGGGAAGGGTTGTAGCAGATACGCAGTATTTT.

The chain couples TRBV2 to TRBJ2-1; D remains unclear. The germline V gene has CDR1 SNHLY and CDR2 FYNNEI. The V end was cut by 6 bases, the J end by 0 bases, with 18 bases between. This CDR3 contains 17 residues. CDR3 loop: CASSPGPPSPSYNEQFF. In DNA form, the CDR3 reads TGTGCCAGCAGCCCAGGACCGCCGAGCCCCTCCTACAATGAGCAGTTCTTC.

The genes are TRBV27 and TRBJ1-2; TRBD1 agrees at 7 bases. Germline V gives CDR1 MNHEY, CDR2 SMNVEV (reference sequence). Germline trimming cut 8 bases from V and 2 bases from J; bases unmatched to any gene: 5. The length of the CDR3 is 13 residues. This chain's CDR3 is CASGTEVNYGYTF. The CDR3 bases are TGTGCCAGCGGGACAGAGGTAAACTATGGCTACACCTTC.

The rearrangement uses TRBV30 and TRBJ2-4, with a tentative D call TRBD1 (5 bases). Germline CDR1 GTSNPN, CDR2 SVGIG (reference sequence). Deletions cut 3 bases from V and 0 bases from J, with 21 bases between. This CDR3 contains 18 residues. The CDR3 sequence: CAWRGLVDPRIAKNIQYF. The CDR3 nucleotides are TGTGCCTGGAGGGGGCTCGTTGACCCCCGAATAGCCAAAAACATTCAGTACTTC.

The chain links TRBV19 to TRBJ2-5, with D perhaps assigned TRBD1 or TRBD2 (5 bases each). Germline V gene sequence: CDR1 LNHDA, CDR2 SQIVND (reference sequence). This CDR3 spans 18 amino acids. Trimming took 4 bases from V and 3 from J, leaving 24 bases between them. The CDR3 loop reads CASSRGFSGQGREETQYF. In DNA form, the CDR3 reads TGTGCCAGTAGTAGGGGGTTTTCAGGACAAGGAAGGGAAGAGACCCAGTACTTC.

The rearrangement links TRBV5-4 to TRBJ2-3, with 7 bases fitting TRBD1. The CDR3 has 15 residues. Germline CDR1 SGHNT, CDR2 YYREEE (reference sequence). With V trimmed by 3 bases and J by 0 bases, 4 bases remained unmatched. As DNA, the CDR3 is TGTGCCAGCAGCTCTGGGACAGCTAGCACAGATACGCAGTATTTT. Its protein product is CASSSGTASTDTQYF.

The CDR3 is CASSLATGSNQPQHF. For the CDR3, the DNA is TGCGCCAGCAGCTTGGCGACAGGGAGCAATCAGCCCCAGCATTTT. The V and J genes are TRBV5-1 and TRBJ1-5; 7 nucleotides align to TRBD1. V was clipped by 0 bases and J by 1 base; unmatched bases: 1. This CDR3 contains 15 residues. The germline V gene has CDR1 SGHRS and CDR2 YFSETQ.

This chain joins TRBV9 and TRBJ2-2, with a weak D call TRBD2 (6 bases). Trimming shortened V by 6 bases and J by 8 bases, and 17 bases separated the two germline ends. CDR3 length: 14 amino acids. Germline CDR1 SGDLS, CDR2 YYNGEE. The CDR3 region is CASTPGGRWGELFF. CDR3 nucleotides: TGTGCCAGCACCCCAGGAGGGAGGTGGGGGGAGCTGTTTTTT.

The chain combines TRBV6-5 with TRBJ1-2; D is perhaps TRBD1 (6 bases). The V and J ends lost 6 bases and 6 bases respectively, with 20 bases between them. The germline V gene encodes CDR1 MNHEY and CDR2 SVGAGI. CDR3 size: 15 residues. CDR3 amino acids: CASSERRTGQDGYTF. The CDR3 DNA reads TGTGCCAGCAGCGAACGCCGTACAGGGCAGGATGGCTACACCTTC.

This clone was counted once. This sequence joins TRBV28 and TRBJ2-2; 7 bases are a match to TRBD2. CDR1 is MDHEN and CDR2 is SYDVKM in the germline V gene. The junction had 16 bases not matched to a gene; V was cut back by 8 bases and J by 4 bases. The CDR3 length is 17 residues. CDR3 in amino acids: CASGELARYESTGELFF. The CDR3 DNA reads as TGTGCCAGCGGGGAACTAGCGCGCTATGAATCCACCGGGGAGCTGTTTTTT.

V is TRBV10-3 and J is TRBJ2-2, with 10 bases fitting TRBD2. Germline V lookup: CDR1 ENHRY, CDR2 SYGVKD. The CDR3 has 15 residues. V lost 4 bases and J lost 4; bases outside the gene matches: 3. The CDR3 DNA sequence: TGTGCCATCAGTGCCACTAGCGGGGCCACCGGGGAGCTGTTTTTT. Translating gives CAISATSGATGELFF.

The chain has TRBV10-3 and TRBJ2-3; no firm D call. CDR1 ENHRY and CDR2 SYGVKD come from the germline V gene. V shed 8 bases and J shed 2 bases, with 11 bases lying between them. The CDR3 sequence is 13 residues long. The CDR3 sequence: CAIRDQITDTQYF. CDR3 nucleotide sequence: TGTGCCATCCGCGATCAGATCACAGATACGCAGTATTTT.

The CDR3 spells CASSLINYSYEQYF. The DNA for the CDR3 is TGTGCCAGCAGCTTAATCAACTACTCCTACGAGCAGTACTTC. The genes are TRBV7-2 and TRBJ2-7, with D unresolved. Trimming shortened V by 2 bases and J by 0 bases, and 8 bases separated the two germline ends. This CDR3 comprises 14 residues. Germline values: CDR1 SGHTA, CDR2 FQGNSA. The full variable domain, rest sourced from reference TRBV7-2 and TRBJ2-7, is GAGVSQSPSNKVTEKGKDVELRCDPISGHTALYWYRQSLGQGLEFLIYFQGNSAPDKSGLPSDRFSAERTGGSVSTLTIQRTQQEDSAVYLCASSLINYSYEQYFGPGTRLTVT.

This chain links TRBV27 with TRBJ1-1; TRBD1 is a possible D gene (6 bases). Germline V gene lookup returns CDR1 MNHEY and CDR2 SMNVEV (reference sequence). The V and J ends lost 6 bases and 5 bases respectively, with 22 bases between them. The CDR3 has 16 residues. The CDR3 DNA sequence: TGTGCCAGCAGAAGGGGGACCGGGGCTATTGGAACTGAAGCTTTCTTT. Protein: CASRRGTGAIGTEAFF.

The chain is built from TRBV28 and TRBJ2-5; 13 bases fit TRBD2. After removal of 5 bases from V and 3 bases from J, the junction contained 9 bases not matched to a gene. CDR1 and CDR2 from the germline V gene are MDHEN and SYDVKM. The CDR3 is 17 amino acids. The CDR3 region is CASSPRTGLAGEETQYF. DNA of the CDR3: TGTGCCAGCAGTCCACGCACTGGACTAGCGGGAGAAGAGACCCAGTACTTC.

The rearrangement joins TRBV5-1 to TRBJ1-1, with D possibly TRBD1 on 6 matching bases. Germline V gene lookup returns CDR1 SGHRS and CDR2 YFSETQ. The CDR3 totals 15 residues. Trimming removed 4 bases from V and 4 bases from J, with 17 bases in between. The CDR3 DNA follows: TGCGCCAGCAGCATGATCAGGGAAGGGGGCACTGAAGCTTTCTTT. Its protein product is CASSMIREGGTEAFF.

This chain links TRBV6-5 with TRBJ1-1, with unresolved D. Germline CDR1 is MNHEY and CDR2 is SVGAGI. Trimming took off 3 bases at V and 6 bases at J, with 5 bases between the two ends. The CDR3 loop spans 11 amino acids. The CDR3 DNA reads as TGTGCCAGCAGTTATGGCCCTGAAGCTTTCTTT. Translation gives CASSYGPEAFF.

This clone was seen just once. The chain recombines TRBV28 with TRBJ1-2, with a tentative D call TRBD1 (5 bases). The CDR3 spans 16 residues. V lost 3 bases to trimming and J lost 0 bases, with 14 bases between them. Germline assignment: CDR1 MDHEN and CDR2 SYDVKM. CDR3 sequence reads: CASSLMGTKSNYGYTF. In nucleotides, the CDR3 is TGTGCCAGCAGTTTGATGGGGACTAAATCTAACTATGGCTACACCTTC.

V and J are TRBV27 and TRBJ2-1; TRBD2 is a possible D gene (7 bases). There are 14 residues in the CDR3. CDR1 is MNHEY, CDR2 SMNVEV, per germline (reference sequence). V was cut by 10 bases and J by 3 bases, with 16 bases left in between. In nucleotides, the CDR3 is TGTGCCACCTCCGGGGGGCGATTCTACAATGAGCAGTTCTTC. It is translated as CATSGGRFYNEQFF.

This clone was seen just once. The genes are TRBV7-2 and TRBJ2-3, with no clear D. The CDR3 has 17 amino acids. Germline V gene sequence: CDR1 SGHTA, CDR2 FQGNSA. The V end was cut by 1 base, the J end by 0 bases, with 14 bases between. The CDR3 sequence: CASSLVPAPSSTDTQYF. The CDR3 bases are TGTGCCAGCAGCTTAGTCCCTGCACCCTCTAGCACAGATACGCAGTATTTT.

The genes are TRBV10-1 and TRBJ2-7, with 7 bases fitting TRBD2. This CDR3 has 13 residues. J gave up 3 bases and V 6 bases, and 5 bases lay outside the gene matches. CDR1 is WNHNN, CDR2 SYGVQD, per germline (reference sequence). CDR3 residues: CASSGAGNYEQYF. For the CDR3, the DNA is TGCGCCAGCAGCGGAGCGGGAAACTACGAGCAGTACTTC.